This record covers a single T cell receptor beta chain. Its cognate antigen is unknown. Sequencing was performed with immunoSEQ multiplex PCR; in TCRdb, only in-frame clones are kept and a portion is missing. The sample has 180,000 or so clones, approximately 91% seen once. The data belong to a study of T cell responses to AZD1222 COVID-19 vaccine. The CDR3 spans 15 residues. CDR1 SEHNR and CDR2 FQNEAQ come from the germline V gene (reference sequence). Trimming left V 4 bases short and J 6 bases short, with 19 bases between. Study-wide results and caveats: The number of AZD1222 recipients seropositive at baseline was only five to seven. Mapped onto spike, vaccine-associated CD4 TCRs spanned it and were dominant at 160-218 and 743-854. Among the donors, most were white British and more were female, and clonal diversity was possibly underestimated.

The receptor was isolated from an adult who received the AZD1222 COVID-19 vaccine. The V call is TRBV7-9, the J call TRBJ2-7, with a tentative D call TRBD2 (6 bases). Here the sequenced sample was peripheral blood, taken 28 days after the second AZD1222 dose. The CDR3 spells CASSSGLSPRAEQYF. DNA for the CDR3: TGTGCCAGCAGCTCGGGACTTTCACCGAGGGCCGAGCAGTACTTC.